The 31 T cell receptor beta chains listed next were all sequenced from one sample in a study of neurological immune-mediated disorders. Time point specified: technical triplicate 2. TCRdb re-called the 5' RACE reads through MiXCR, storing one row per CDR3 protein. The table lists tens of thousands of distinct CDR3 sequences, 24% of them singletons. The material sequenced was PBMCs. Every receptor here comes from a man aged 55 to 70 with HTLV-1-associated myelopathy (HAM/TSP).

This sequence joins TRBV9 and TRBJ2-2; no clear D. Between the trimmed V and J ends, which lost 3 bases and 1 base, there was a span of 16 bases. The CDR3 covers 17 residues. Germline CDR1 reads SGDLS; CDR2 reads YYNGEE. For the CDR3, the DNA is TGTGCCAGCAGCGCCGGTGCCCACACGAGGAACACCGGGGAGCTGTTTTTT. This gives the protein CASSAGAHTRNTGELFF. The full variable domain, completed using reference TRBV9 and TRBJ2-2, is DSGVTQTPKHLITATGQRVTLRCSPRSGDLSVYWYQQSLDQGLQFLIQYYNGEERAKGNILERFSAQQFPDLHSELNLSSLELGDSALYFCASSAGAHTRNTGELFFGEGSRLTVL.

This clonotype appeared many times. V is TRBV11-2 and J is TRBJ2-1; 7 bases map to TRBD2. The V gene end was trimmed by 7 bases and the J gene end by 0 bases; junction bases not matched to a gene: 9. There are 16 residues in the CDR3. The germline V gene encodes CDR1 SGHAT and CDR2 FQNNGV. CDR3 sequence: CASTLEGGSSYNEQFF. DNA for the CDR3: TGTGCCAGCACTCTAGAGGGCGGGAGCTCCTACAATGAGCAGTTCTTC.

Many counts were recorded for this clonotype. The V and J genes are TRBV29-1 and TRBJ1-5, with TRBD1 matching 9 bases. The germline CDR1 and CDR2 sequences are SQVTM and ANQGSEA. J lost 4 bases, V lost 6 bases, and 7 bases had no gene match. The CDR3 contains 14 residues. CDR3 in DNA: TGCAGCGTCTCTAAGGGGACAGGGAATCAGCCCCAGCATTTT. Its translation is CSVSKGTGNQPQHF.

Many counts were recorded for this clonotype. V and J are TRBV5-8 and TRBJ2-1; TRBD2 matches 9 bases. J gave up 4 bases and V 4 bases, and 3 bases lay outside the gene matches. CDR1 SGHTS and CDR2 YDEGEE come from the germline V gene. This CDR3 contains 14 residues. This CDR3 is CASSEREEYNEQFF. In DNA form, the CDR3 reads TGTGCCAGCAGCGAGCGGGAGGAATACAATGAGCAGTTCTTC.

This clonotype was recorded at least ten times. The chain recombines TRBV12-3 or TRBV12-4 with TRBJ1-2; 8 bases fit TRBD1. The ends lost 7 bases at V and 4 bases at J; junction bases unmatched: 8. This CDR3 is built from 14 residues. CDR3 sequence (DNA): TGTGCCAGCACACGCTCAGGGGGCACCTATGGCTACACCTTC. Amino acid sequence: CASTRSGGTYGYTF.

V usage is TRBV20-1 and J usage is TRBJ1-2; D possibly corresponds to TRBD1 (5 bases). Germline V gene data show CDR1 as DFQATT and CDR2 as SNEGSKA (reference sequence). The CDR3 has 13 residues. Deletions cut 6 bases from V and 0 bases from J, with 11 bases between. This chain's CDR3 is CSASGESNYGYTF. In nucleotides, the CDR3 is TGCAGTGCCTCGGGGGAATCTAACTATGGCTACACCTTC.

This clonotype was detected ten times or more. V gene TRBV5-1 combines with J gene TRBJ2-5, with D tentatively TRBD1 (6 bases). V was shortened by 2 bases and J by 1 base, with 9 bases between the two germline ends. The CDR3 is 14 amino acids. The germline V gene encodes CDR1 SGHRS and CDR2 YFSETQ. The CDR3 region has the DNA TGCGCCAGCAGCTTTCAACAGGGCCAAGAGACCCAGTACTTC. It yields the protein CASSFQQGQETQYF. Drawing the rest from reference TRBV5-1 and TRBJ2-5, the complete variable domain is KAGVTQTPRYLIKTRGQQVTLSCSPISGHRSVSWYQQTPGQGLQFLFEYFSETQRNKGNFPGRFSGRQFSNSRSEMNVSTLELGDSALYLCASSFQQGQETQYFGPGTRLLVL.

This clonotype appeared a few times. The J gene is TRBJ1-1, the V gene TRBV28, with unresolved D. V lost 4 bases, J lost 1 base, and 7 bases lay in between. Germline-derived CDR1 and CDR2 are MDHEN and SYDVKM. The CDR3 sequence is 13 residues long. The DNA of the CDR3 is TGTGCCAGCAGTTCCCCCAAGAACACTGAAGCTTTCTTT. Amino acid sequence: CASSSPKNTEAFF.

This clonotype is termed medium-sized. This rearrangement joins TRBV29-1 to TRBJ2-1, with 8 nucleotides matching TRBD1. The CDR3 is 14 residues long. The germline V gene has CDR1 SQVTM and CDR2 ANQGSEA. The ends lost 7 bases at V and 4 bases at J; junction bases unmatched: 9. Written as DNA, the CDR3 is TGCAGCGCTCTCCGGGACAGGACTTACAATGAGCAGTTCTTC. Amino acid sequence: CSALRDRTYNEQFF.

Many counts were recorded for this clonotype. The J gene is TRBJ2-1, the V gene TRBV5-1; 9 bases match TRBD1. Unmatched junction bases numbered 4, after V lost 2 bases and J lost 7 bases. CDR3 size: 14 residues. CDR1 and CDR2 from the germline V gene are SGHRS and YFSETQ. This CDR3 is CASSLQGAGNEQFF. For the CDR3, the DNA is TGCGCCAGCAGCTTACAGGGGGCCGGTAATGAGCAGTTCTTC. Looking up the rest from reference TRBV5-1 and TRBJ2-1 gives the full variable domain: KAGVTQTPRYLIKTRGQQVTLSCSPISGHRSVSWYQQTPGQGLQFLFEYFSETQRNKGNFPGRFSGRQFSNSRSEMNVSTLELGDSALYLCASSLQGAGNEQFFGPGTRLTVL.

This clonotype was counted ten times or more. The CDR3 spells CASKADVSYEQYF. The CDR3 DNA reads as TGCGCCAGCAAAGCGGACGTATCCTACGAGCAGTACTTC. The V gene is TRBV5-1, the J gene TRBJ2-7, with D maybe TRBD2 (5 bases). The CDR3 totals 13 residues. V was clipped by 6 bases and J by 1 base, with 11 bases between them. Germline CDR1 and CDR2: SGHRS and YFSETQ.

This clonotype was seen many times. This chain uses TRBV2 with TRBJ2-5; tentatively, D is TRBD1 (5 bases). Trimming pared 8 bases from V and 2 bases from J, leaving 9 bases between. The CDR3 is 12 amino acids. Germline V gene data show CDR1 as SNHLY and CDR2 as FYNNEI. CDR3 in DNA: TGTGCCAGCGGCAGGGAACAAGAGACCCAGTACTTC. It codes for CASGREQETQYF. Filled out from reference TRBV2 and TRBJ2-5, the complete variable domain reads EPEVTQTPSHQVTQMGQEVILRCVPISNHLYFYWYRQILGQKVEFLVSFYNNEISEKSEIFDDQFSVERPDGSNFTLKIRSTKLEDSAMYFCASGREQETQYFGPGTRLLVL.

The chain is built from TRBV24-1 and TRBJ2-1; 9 bases agree with TRBD1. The CDR3 has 14 residues. The germline CDR1 and CDR2 sequences are KGHDR and SFDVKD. The V segment lost 7 bases and the J segment 12 bases; nucleotides outside the gene matches: 12. CDR3: CATSPPPGQGGQFF. CDR3 in DNA: TGTGCCACCAGCCCCCCCCCGGGACAGGGTGGGCAGTTCTTC.

This clonotype was recorded many times. The chain couples TRBV20-1 to TRBJ2-5, with 11 nucleotides matching TRBD2. The V gene's germline CDR1 is DFQATT and CDR2 SNEGSKA (reference sequence). With 5 bases clipped from V and 2 bases from J, the junction kept 4 bases outside the gene matches. The CDR3 runs to 14 residues. The CDR3, as DNA: TGCAGTGCTTACCGACTAGCGGGGCAAGAGACCCAGTACTTC. Protein product: CSAYRLAGQETQYF.

This clonotype has ten or more counts. CDR3 coding DNA: TGCGCCAGCAGCAAGGGACTAGCGGGAGATACGCAGTATTTT. Its protein is CASSKGLAGDTQYF. V usage is TRBV5-1 and J usage is TRBJ2-3; 12 nucleotides match TRBD2. The germline gives CDR1 SGHRS, CDR2 YFSETQ. This CDR3 is 14 amino acids long. Trimming removed 4 bases from V and 5 bases from J; junction bases left unmatched: 2.

This clonotype was seen many times. The V gene is TRBV7-9, the J gene TRBJ2-5, with D perhaps matching TRBD2 (6 bases). The V and J ends lost 4 bases and 4 bases respectively, with 13 bases between them. This CDR3 is 14 amino acids long. The V gene's germline CDR1 is SEHNR and CDR2 FQNEAQ (reference sequence). CDR3 amino acids: CASSSTRAGETQYF. The CDR3 nucleotides are TGTGCCAGCAGCTCGACCAGAGCGGGAGAGACCCAGTACTTC.

This clonotype was recorded at least ten times. The chain couples TRBV5-5 to TRBJ1-1; D remains ambiguous. Germline lookup yields CDR1 SGHKS and CDR2 YYEKEE (reference sequence). The CDR3 totals 14 residues. V was trimmed by 2 bases and J by 1 base, leaving 9 bases between them. The CDR3 is CASSFRPQNTEAFF. The CDR3 bases are TGTGCCAGCAGCTTTCGACCGCAGAACACTGAAGCTTTCTTT.

The V and J genes are TRBV5-1 and TRBJ2-6; TRBD1 matches 12 bases. The CDR3 extends over 20 amino acids. Germline CDR1 and CDR2: SGHRS and YFSETQ. V lost 4 bases to trimming and J lost 1 base; unmatched junction nucleotides: 12. CDR3 sequence (DNA): TGCGCCAGCAGCCCGGGGACAGGGGGCGCGAGAGATTCTGGGGCCAACGTCCTGACTTTC. Translating it yields CASSPGTGGARDSGANVLTF.

This clonotype was seen many times. V gene TRBV7-2 combines with J gene TRBJ2-1; 8 positions agree with TRBD2. This CDR3 has 17 residues. The ends lost 1 base at V and 4 bases at J; junction bases unmatched: 9. CDR1 is SGHTA, CDR2 FQGNSA, per germline. CDR3 sequence (DNA): TGTGCCAGCAGCTTAGTCGCGGGGGCGGGGGGTTACAATGAGCAGTTCTTC. Amino acids: CASSLVAGAGGYNEQFF. Complete variable domain (other parts from reference TRBV7-2 and TRBJ2-1): GAGVSQSPSNKVTEKGKDVELRCDPISGHTALYWYRQSLGQGLEFLIYFQGNSAPDKSGLPSDRFSAERTGGSVSTLTIQRTQQEDSAVYLCASSLVAGAGGYNEQFFGPGTRLTVL.

This clonotype was seen many times. The chain links TRBV10-3 to TRBJ2-5; D is possibly TRBD1 or TRBD2 (5 bases each). CDR3 length: 14 residues. Germline V CDR1 and CDR2: ENHRY, SYGVKD. Trimming left V 2 bases short and J 3 bases short, with 10 bases between. This chain's CDR3 is CAISEPGPKETQYF. The CDR3 DNA sequence: TGTGCCATCAGTGAGCCGGGACCCAAAGAGACCCAGTACTTC.

J is TRBJ1-2 and V is TRBV12-3 or TRBV12-4; 10 nucleotides match TRBD1. This CDR3 is 16 amino acids long. Losses at the gene ends were 3 bases for V and 2 bases for J; bases not matched to a gene: 6. The CDR3: CASSFSGQGPNYGYTF. In DNA, the CDR3 is TGTGCCAGCAGTTTCTCGGGACAGGGGCCCAACTATGGCTACACCTTC.

This clonotype has a count of ten or more. The chain combines TRBV3-1 with TRBJ2-1, with D possibly TRBD2 on 5 matching bases. Germline V gene sequence: CDR1 LGHDT, CDR2 YNNKEL (reference sequence). There are 13 residues in the CDR3. The V gene lost 2 bases and the J gene lost 9 bases, with 11 bases spanning the gap. This chain's CDR3 is CASSQFEGSEQFF. DNA for the CDR3: TGTGCCAGCAGCCAATTTGAAGGGAGTGAGCAGTTCTTC.

This clonotype was seen ten or more times. The genes are TRBV20-1 and TRBJ1-1; D gene ambiguous. Germline V gene sequence: CDR1 DFQATT, CDR2 SNEGSKA (reference sequence). V lost 6 bases and J 8 bases, leaving 22 bases between the germline ends. The CDR3 is made up of 14 amino acids. The CDR3 region has the DNA TGCAGTGCACCCGACGCTCGGCGAACGTGGGAAGCTTTCTTT. Encoded protein: CSAPDARRTWEAFF.

This clonotype has only a few counts. This chain connects TRBV5-1 to TRBJ2-6, with TRBD1 as a possible D gene (5 bases). This CDR3 region has 18 residues. Trimming stripped 4 bases from V and 0 bases from J, with 17 bases between. CDR1 is SGHRS and CDR2 is YFSETQ in the germline V gene. CDR3 amino acids: CASSLNPTESSGANVLTF. The CDR3 bases are TGCGCCAGCAGCCTAAATCCGACAGAAAGCTCTGGGGCCAACGTCCTGACTTTC.

The chain combines TRBV9 with TRBJ2-6; D may be TRBD1 (5 bases). This CDR3 spans 19 amino acids. V was shortened by 3 bases and J by 2 bases, with 21 bases between the two germline ends. Germline loops: CDR1 SGDLS, CDR2 YYNGEE. The CDR3 DNA follows: TGTGCCAGCAGCGGGGAAGGGTGGGGCGCATTAGCTGGGGCCAACGTCCTGACTTTC. Translating it yields CASSGEGWGALAGANVLTF.

This clonotype showed up many times. This chain links TRBV28 with TRBJ2-5, with unresolved D. The CDR3 extends over 16 amino acids. Germline V CDR1 and CDR2: MDHEN, SYDVKM. V shed 3 bases and J shed 2 bases, with 16 bases lying between them. This CDR3 is CASSLGGRLGQETQYF. The DNA for the CDR3 is TGTGCCAGCAGTTTGGGTGGCCGGTTGGGTCAAGAGACCCAGTACTTC.

This clonotype showed up many times. The chain uses TRBV20-1 and TRBJ2-3; TRBD2 matches at 7 bases. Germline loops: CDR1 DFQATT, CDR2 SNEGSKA (reference sequence). This CDR3 is 14 amino acids long. The junction had 2 bases not matched to a gene; V was cut back by 1 base and J by 1 base. The CDR3, as DNA: TGCAGTGCTAGAGGCGGGAGCGGCACAGATACGCAGTATTTT. Protein sequence: CSARGGSGTDTQYF.

The sample holds many counts of this clonotype. The J gene is TRBJ1-1, the V gene TRBV7-2; possibly TRBD1 for D (5 bases). The CDR3 length is 14 residues. Germline CDR1 reads SGHTA; CDR2 reads FQGNSA. With 1 base removed from V and 5 bases from J, the gap between germline ends came to 11 bases. CDR3 loop: CASSLEWGGTEAFF. In DNA, the CDR3 is TGTGCCAGCAGCTTAGAGTGGGGGGGGACTGAAGCTTTCTTT. The full variable domain, in which reference TRBV7-2 and TRBJ1-1 provide the parts outside the CDR3, is GAGVSQSPSNKVTEKGKDVELRCDPISGHTALYWYRQSLGQGLEFLIYFQGNSAPDKSGLPSDRFSAERTGGSVSTLTIQRTQQEDSAVYLCASSLEWGGTEAFFGQGTRLTVV.

This chain uses TRBV5-1 with TRBJ1-3, with D perhaps TRBD1 (5 bases). CDR1 and CDR2 (germline): SGHRS, YFSETQ. The CDR3 has 16 amino acids. V lost 0 bases and J 0 bases, leaving 10 bases between the germline ends. In DNA, the CDR3 is TGCGCCAGCAGCTTGGTTTCCCAGGGCTCTGGAAACACCATATATTTT. Protein sequence: CASSLVSQGSGNTIYF.

This clonotype was counted many times. The chain carries TRBV10-3 and TRBJ2-6, with 8 bases matching TRBD2. The CDR3 is 18 residues long. After removal of 0 bases from V and 4 bases from J, the junction contained 8 bases not matched to a gene. Germline V gene data show CDR1 as ENHRY and CDR2 as SYGVKD. This CDR3 reads CAISESSGGSTGANVLTF. The CDR3 DNA follows: TGTGCCATCAGTGAGTCAAGCGGGGGCTCTACCGGGGCCAACGTCCTGACTTTC.

A remark on this clonotype: Compared with germline, one end of the junction differs, possibly owing to a read error. This chain connects TRBV28 to TRBJ1-5; a possible D gene is TRBD1 (5 bases). The CDR3 has 14 amino acids. The germline CDR1 and CDR2 sequences are MDHEN and SYDVKM. For the CDR3, the DNA is TGTGTCAGCAGTTCCGACAGATACAATCAGCCCCAACATTTT. It is translated as CVSSSDRYNQPQHF.